The TCR beta chain under discussion was sequenced for a study of naive and memory T cell subsets. An equimolar mix of two oligonucleotides served as the beta constant-region primer for TRBC1 and TRBC2. Four rounds of PCR amplified the ligated cDNA using nested alpha and beta constant-region primers plus SP2. TCRdb reanalysed the UMI-ligation and nested PCR reads using MiXCR and keeps one entry per CDR3 protein. The sample lists roughly 17,000 distinct CDR3 sequences; about 9% were seen once. The V end lost 4 bases, the J end lost 4 bases, and 5 bases lay between the germline ends. Germline CDR1 reads MNHEY; CDR2 reads SVGEGT. The CDR3 has 11 residues.

The V call is TRBV6-2 or TRBV6-3, the J call TRBJ2-7, with D uncertain. The specimen was central memory CD8+ T cells from blood. This receptor was obtained from a human donor in good health. The CDR3 DNA follows: TGTGCCAGCAGTTTGGGGTACGAGCAGTACTTC. Protein product: CASSLGYEQYF.